This T cell receptor beta chain was captured by sequencing in a study of regulatory and conventional T cells in breast cancer. One entry per CDR3 protein results from TCRdb running MiXCR on the PCR reads. Of 600 to 700 distinct CDR3 sequences listed, around 30% are singletons. V was pared by 1 base and J by 2 bases, with 9 bases between. CDR1 and CDR2 from the germline V gene are KGHSH and LQKENI. The CDR3 contains 14 residues. Specimen: regulatory T cells from blood. The receptor was derived from a female donor with breast cancer. V is TRBV18 and J is TRBJ2-7; possible D gene TRBD1, 6 bases. The chain's CDR3 is CASSPLDSTYEQYF. DNA for the CDR3: TGTGCCAGCTCACCACTGGACAGTACCTACGAGCAGTACTTC.